This TCR beta chain emerged from a study of identical twins. General study points: Invariant MAIT and iNKT cells are populations that could partly confound zero-insertion analyses. Cross-sectional statistical analysis, not tracking of the same donors, underpinned the conclusions. For cord blood, abundant beta clonotypes had fewer insertions, unlike memory repertoires, which showed none.

cDNA molecules carried unique molecular identifiers, and template switching added a universal primer site. TCRdb re-called the 5' RACE reads through MiXCR, storing one row per CDR3 protein. The data contain 540,000 or so distinct CDR3 sequences, 20% to 25% of them singletons. This clonotype was counted a few times. What it binds is unknown. The same sample was also used in a study of yellow fever vaccine responses in identical twins.

The sequenced material came from CD4+ T cells sorted from blood. The receptor was isolated from a woman between 18 and 29 years old in good health.

CDR3: CATRIEGPDTQYF. In DNA form, the CDR3 reads TGTGCCACCAGGATTGAGGGGCCAGATACGCAGTATTTT. J is TRBJ2-3 and V is TRBV15, with D possibly called TRBD1 or TRBD2 (5 bases each). The CDR3 is 13 residues long. The V end lost 6 bases, the J end lost 4 bases, and 11 bases lay between the germline ends. Per the germline V gene, CDR1 is LNHNV and CDR2 is YYDKDF (reference sequence).